The sequence of this T cell receptor beta chain was determined in a study of blood T cell repertoires in COVID-19. Study at large: Whether acute or convalescent, the COVID-19 samples came from the United States, Italy and Spain. T cells, B-cell-depleted T cells, or PBMCs provided the cDNA or gDNA that served as material.

Per the original data handling: Reference gene primer amplification gave nucleated cell count estimates. The data were produced by immunoSEQ multiplex PCR, yet TCRdb's version contains in-frame clones alone and is incomplete. V, J and clone size are those of that table, while D and trimming were read from the DNA. The profile shows 20,000 to 30,000 clones, roughly three quarters of them singletons. Looked up from germline, CDR1 is LGHNA and CDR2 is YNFKEQ. This CDR3 spans 16 amino acids. V lost 1 base, J lost 8 bases, and 17 bases lay in between. This chain links TRBV4-2 with TRBJ1-4, with D unresolved. The clonotype comes from a man older than 75 with active or convalescent COVID-19. The sample taken for sequencing was peripheral blood. In DNA, the CDR3 is TGTGCCAGCAGCCAAGTCACGCGGGGAGGTTGGGAAAAACTGTTTTTT. This codes for CASSQVTRGGWEKLFF.